This TCR beta chain was sequenced for a study of long-term antiretroviral therapy in people with HIV. Every participant gave one or more pre-ART and two or more post-ART PBMC samples. Clinicians in the United States treated all participants with HIV. An immunoSEQ assay, version v3.0, was performed at survey level. The table came from immunoSEQ multiplex PCR; TCRdb's copy has only in-frame clones and leaves some out. The sample holds around 13,000 clones; 70% to 80% are singletons and the top ten take 15% to 25%. CDR3 size: 15 residues. V shed 4 bases and J shed 3 bases, with 14 bases lying between them. CDR1 LGHNA and CDR2 YSLEER come from the germline V gene.

This sample comprised unsorted PBMCs, obtained 0.5 years before starting antiretroviral therapy. The TCR sequence derives from a middle-aged woman with HIV. The chain links TRBV4-3 to TRBJ2-3; D is possibly TRBD1 (6 bases). CDR3 loop: CASSPRGQGTDTQYF. The CDR3 DNA reads TGCGCCAGCAGCCCCCGGGGTCAGGGGACAGATACGCAGTATTTT.